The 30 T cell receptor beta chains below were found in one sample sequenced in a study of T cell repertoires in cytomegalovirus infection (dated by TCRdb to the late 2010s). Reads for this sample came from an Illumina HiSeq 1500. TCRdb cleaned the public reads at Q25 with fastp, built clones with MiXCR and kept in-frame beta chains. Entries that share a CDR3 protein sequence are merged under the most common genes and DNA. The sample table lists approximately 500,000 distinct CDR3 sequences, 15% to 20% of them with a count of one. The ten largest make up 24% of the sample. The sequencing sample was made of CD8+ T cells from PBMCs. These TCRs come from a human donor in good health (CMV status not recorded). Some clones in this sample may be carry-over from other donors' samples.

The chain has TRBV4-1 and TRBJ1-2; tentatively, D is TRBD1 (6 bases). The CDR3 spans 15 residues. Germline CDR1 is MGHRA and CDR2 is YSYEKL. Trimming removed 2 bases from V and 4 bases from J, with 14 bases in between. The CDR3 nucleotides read TGCGCCAGCAGCCAATTACAGGGCGACGGCTATGGCTACACCTTC. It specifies CASSQLQGDGYGYTF.

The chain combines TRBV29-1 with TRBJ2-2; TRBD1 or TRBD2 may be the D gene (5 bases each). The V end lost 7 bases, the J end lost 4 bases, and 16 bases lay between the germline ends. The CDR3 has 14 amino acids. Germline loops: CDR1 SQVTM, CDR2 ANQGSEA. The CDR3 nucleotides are TGCAGCGCATCCGGGACCTCTAGCACCGGGGAGCTGTTTTTT. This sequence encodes CSASGTSSTGELFF.

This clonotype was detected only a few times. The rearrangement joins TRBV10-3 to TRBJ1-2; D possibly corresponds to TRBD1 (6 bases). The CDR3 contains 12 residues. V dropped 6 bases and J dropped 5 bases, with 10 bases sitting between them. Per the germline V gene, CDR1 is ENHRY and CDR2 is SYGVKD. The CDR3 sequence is CAIRTGLYGYTF. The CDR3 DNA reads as TGTGCCATCAGGACAGGCCTTTATGGCTACACCTTC.

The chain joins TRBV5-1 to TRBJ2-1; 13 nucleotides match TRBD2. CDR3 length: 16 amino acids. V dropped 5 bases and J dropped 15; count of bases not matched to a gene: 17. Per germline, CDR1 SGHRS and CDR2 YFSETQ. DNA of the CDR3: TGCGCCAGCAGAAGGGCTACTGGACTAGCGGGAGAGGTGAGGTTCTTC. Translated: CASRRATGLAGEVRFF.

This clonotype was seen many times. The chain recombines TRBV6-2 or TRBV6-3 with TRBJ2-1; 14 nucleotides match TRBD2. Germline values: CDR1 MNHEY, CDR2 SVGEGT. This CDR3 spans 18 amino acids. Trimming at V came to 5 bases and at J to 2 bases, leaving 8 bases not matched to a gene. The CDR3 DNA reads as TGTGCCAGCAGTCTACGGACTAGCGGGAGGAGGCCCTACAATGAGCAGTTCTTC. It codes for CASSLRTSGRRPYNEQFF.

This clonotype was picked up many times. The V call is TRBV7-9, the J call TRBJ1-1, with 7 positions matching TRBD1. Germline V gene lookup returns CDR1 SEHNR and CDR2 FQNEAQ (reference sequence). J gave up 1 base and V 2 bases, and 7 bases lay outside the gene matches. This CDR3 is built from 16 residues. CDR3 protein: CASSLKGDRRNTEAFF. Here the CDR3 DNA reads TGTGCCAGCAGCTTAAAAGGGGACAGACGGAACACTGAAGCTTTCTTT.

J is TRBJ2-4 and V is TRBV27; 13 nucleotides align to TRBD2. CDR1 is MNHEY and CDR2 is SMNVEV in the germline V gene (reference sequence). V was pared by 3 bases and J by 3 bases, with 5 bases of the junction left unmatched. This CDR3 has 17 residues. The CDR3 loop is CASSLTSGRKVKNIQYF. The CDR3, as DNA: TGTGCCAGCAGTTTGACTAGCGGGAGGAAGGTCAAAAACATTCAGTACTTC.

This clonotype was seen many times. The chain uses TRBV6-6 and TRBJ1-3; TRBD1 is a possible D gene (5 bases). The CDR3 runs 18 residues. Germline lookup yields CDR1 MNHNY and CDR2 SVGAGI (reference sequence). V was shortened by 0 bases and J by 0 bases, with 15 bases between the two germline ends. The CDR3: CASSYSIRYRHSGNTIYF. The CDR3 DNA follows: TGTGCCAGCAGTTACTCGATACGTTACAGGCACTCTGGAAACACCATATATTTT.

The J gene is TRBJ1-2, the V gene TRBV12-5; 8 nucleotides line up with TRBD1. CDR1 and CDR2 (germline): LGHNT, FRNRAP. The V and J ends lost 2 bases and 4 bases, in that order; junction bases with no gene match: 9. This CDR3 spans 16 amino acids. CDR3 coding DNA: TGTGCTAGTGGTTTGCCCCCGACAGGGGTGGGCTATGGCTACACCTTC. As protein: CASGLPPTGVGYGYTF.

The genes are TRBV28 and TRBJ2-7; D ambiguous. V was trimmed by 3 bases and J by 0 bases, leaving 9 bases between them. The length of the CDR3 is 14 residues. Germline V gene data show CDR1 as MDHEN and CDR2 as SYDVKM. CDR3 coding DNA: TGTGCCAGCAGTTTTCCTCAGAGCTCCTACGAGCAGTACTTC. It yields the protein CASSFPQSSYEQYF.

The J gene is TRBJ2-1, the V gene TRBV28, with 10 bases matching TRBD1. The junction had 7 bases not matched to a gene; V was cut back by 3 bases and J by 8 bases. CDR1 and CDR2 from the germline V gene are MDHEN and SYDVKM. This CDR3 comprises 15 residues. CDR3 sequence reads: CASSLSDRGGDEQFF. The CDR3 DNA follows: TGTGCCAGCAGTTTGTCGGACAGGGGGGGGGATGAGCAGTTCTTC.

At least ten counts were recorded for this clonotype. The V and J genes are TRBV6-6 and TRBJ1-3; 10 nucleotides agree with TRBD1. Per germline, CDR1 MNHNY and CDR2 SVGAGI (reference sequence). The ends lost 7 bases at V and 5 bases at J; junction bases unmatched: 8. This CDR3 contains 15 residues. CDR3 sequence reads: CASTRDRGLRNTIYF. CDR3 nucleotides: TGTGCCAGCACCCGGGACAGGGGATTGCGAAACACCATATATTTT.

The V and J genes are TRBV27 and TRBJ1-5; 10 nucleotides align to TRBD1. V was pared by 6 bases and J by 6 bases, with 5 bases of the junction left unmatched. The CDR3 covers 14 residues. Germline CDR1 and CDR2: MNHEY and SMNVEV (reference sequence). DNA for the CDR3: TGTGCCAGCAGCAAAGGGACAGGGGTTCAGCCCCAGCATTTT. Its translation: CASSKGTGVQPQHF.

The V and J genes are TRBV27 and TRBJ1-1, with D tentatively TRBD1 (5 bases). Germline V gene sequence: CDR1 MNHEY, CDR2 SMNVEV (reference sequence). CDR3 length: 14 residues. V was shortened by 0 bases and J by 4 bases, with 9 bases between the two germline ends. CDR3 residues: CASSLSTGITEAFF. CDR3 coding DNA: TGTGCCAGCAGTTTATCAACAGGCATCACTGAAGCTTTCTTT.

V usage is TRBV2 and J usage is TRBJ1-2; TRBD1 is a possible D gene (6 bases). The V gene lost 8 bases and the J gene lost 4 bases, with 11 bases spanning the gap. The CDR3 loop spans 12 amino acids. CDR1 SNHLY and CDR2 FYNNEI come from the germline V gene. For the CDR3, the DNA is TGTGCCAGCCCTACAGGGACCTATGGCTACACCTTC. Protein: CASPTGTYGYTF.

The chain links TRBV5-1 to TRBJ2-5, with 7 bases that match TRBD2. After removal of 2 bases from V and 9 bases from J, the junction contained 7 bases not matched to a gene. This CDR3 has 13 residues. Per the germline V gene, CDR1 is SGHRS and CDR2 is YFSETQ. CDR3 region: CASSFGTIEAQYF. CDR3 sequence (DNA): TGCGCCAGCAGCTTCGGGACTATTGAGGCCCAGTACTTC.

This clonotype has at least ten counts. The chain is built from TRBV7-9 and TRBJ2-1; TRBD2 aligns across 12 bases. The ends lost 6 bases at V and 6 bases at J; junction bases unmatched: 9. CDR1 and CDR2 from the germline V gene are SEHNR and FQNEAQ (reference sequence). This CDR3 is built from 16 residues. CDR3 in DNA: TGTGCCAGCAGGGGGAGACTAGCGGGAGTCTTCAATGAGCAGTTCTTC. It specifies CASRGRLAGVFNEQFF.

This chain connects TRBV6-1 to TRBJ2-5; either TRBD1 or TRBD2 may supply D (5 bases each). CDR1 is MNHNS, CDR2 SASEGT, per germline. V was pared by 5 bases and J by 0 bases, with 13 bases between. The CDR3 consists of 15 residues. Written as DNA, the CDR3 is TGTGCCAGCAGTTACGGGCTGGGGGACCAAGAGACCCAGTACTTC. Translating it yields CASSYGLGDQETQYF.

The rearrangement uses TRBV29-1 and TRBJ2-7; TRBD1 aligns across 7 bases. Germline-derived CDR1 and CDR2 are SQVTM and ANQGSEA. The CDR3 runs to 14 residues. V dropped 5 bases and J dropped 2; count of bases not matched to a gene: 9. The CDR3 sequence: CSVSNRQGAYEQYF. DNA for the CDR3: TGCAGCGTTTCGAATCGACAGGGAGCCTACGAGCAGTACTTC.

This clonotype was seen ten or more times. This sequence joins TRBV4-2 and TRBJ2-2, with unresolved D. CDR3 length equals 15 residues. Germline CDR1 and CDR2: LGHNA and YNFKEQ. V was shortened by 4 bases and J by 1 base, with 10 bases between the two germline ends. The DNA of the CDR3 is TGTGCCAGCAGCCTACAACTCTTGAACACCGGGGAGCTGTTTTTT. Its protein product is CASSLQLLNTGELFF.

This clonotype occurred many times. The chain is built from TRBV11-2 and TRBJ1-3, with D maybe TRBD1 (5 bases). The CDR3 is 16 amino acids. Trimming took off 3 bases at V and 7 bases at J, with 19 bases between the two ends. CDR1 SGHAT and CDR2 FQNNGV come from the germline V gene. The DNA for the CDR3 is TGTGCCAGCAGCTTCTGGGGCAGGGCTCGAGGGAACACCATATATTTT. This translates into CASSFWGRARGNTIYF.

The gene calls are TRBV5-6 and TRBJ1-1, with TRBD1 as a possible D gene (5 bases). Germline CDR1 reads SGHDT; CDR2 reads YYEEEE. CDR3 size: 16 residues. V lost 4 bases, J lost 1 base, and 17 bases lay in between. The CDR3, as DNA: TGTGCCAGCAGCGACCGCGGGGGAGGGCCGAACACTGAAGCTTTCTTT. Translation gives CASSDRGGGPNTEAFF. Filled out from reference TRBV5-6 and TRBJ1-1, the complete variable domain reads DAGVTQSPTHLIKTRGQQVTLRCSPKSGHDTVSWYQQALGQGPQFIFQYYEEEERQRGNFPDRFSGHQFPNYSSELNVNALLLGDSALYLCASSDRGGGPNTEAFFGQGTRLTVV.

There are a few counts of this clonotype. DNA of the CDR3: TGTGCCAGCAGTTGGATCGGACAGCCCAGCACAGATACGCAGTATTTT. Its protein product is CASSWIGQPSTDTQYF. J is TRBJ2-3 and V is TRBV6-5, with a tentative D call TRBD1 (6 bases). Trimming left V 4 bases short and J 0 bases short, with 14 bases between. Germline-derived CDR1 and CDR2 are MNHEY and SVGAGI. This CDR3 region has 16 residues.

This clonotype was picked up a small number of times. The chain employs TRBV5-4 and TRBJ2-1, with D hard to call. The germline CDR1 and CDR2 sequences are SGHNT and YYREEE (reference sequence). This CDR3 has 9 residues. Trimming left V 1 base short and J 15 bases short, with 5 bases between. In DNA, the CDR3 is TGTGCCAGCAGCTTGATTCCGTTCTTC. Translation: CASSLIPFF.

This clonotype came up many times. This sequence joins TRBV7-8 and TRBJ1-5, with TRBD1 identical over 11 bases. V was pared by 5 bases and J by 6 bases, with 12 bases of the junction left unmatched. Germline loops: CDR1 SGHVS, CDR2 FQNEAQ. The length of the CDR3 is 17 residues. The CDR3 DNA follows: TGTGCCAGCAGCCCCCCGGGACAGGGGGACTGGGTTCAGCCCCAGCATTTT. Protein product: CASSPPGQGDWVQPQHF.

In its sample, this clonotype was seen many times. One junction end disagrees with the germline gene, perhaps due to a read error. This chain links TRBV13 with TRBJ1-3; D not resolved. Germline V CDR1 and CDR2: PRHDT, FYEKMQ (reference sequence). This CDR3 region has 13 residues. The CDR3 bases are TGCGCCAGCAGCCAAGGCTCTGGAAACACCATATATTTT. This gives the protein CASSQGSGNTIYF.

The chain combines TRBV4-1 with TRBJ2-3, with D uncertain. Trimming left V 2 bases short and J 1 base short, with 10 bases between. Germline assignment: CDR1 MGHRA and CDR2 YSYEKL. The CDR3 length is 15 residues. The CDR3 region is CASSQYFDRTDTQYF. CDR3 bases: TGCGCCAGCAGCCAATACTTCGACCGCACAGATACGCAGTATTTT.

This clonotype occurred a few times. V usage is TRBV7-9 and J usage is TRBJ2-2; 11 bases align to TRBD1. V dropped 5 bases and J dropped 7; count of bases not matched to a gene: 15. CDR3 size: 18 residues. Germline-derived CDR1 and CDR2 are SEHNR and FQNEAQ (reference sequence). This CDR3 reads CASSPDRGRNTGIGELFF. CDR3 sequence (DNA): TGTGCCAGCAGCCCGGACAGGGGGCGAAATACGGGAATCGGGGAGCTGTTTTTT.

CDR3 DNA sequence: TGTGCCAGCAGCGACCGACAGACCGCTAACTATGGCTACACCTTC. Translated: CASSDRQTANYGYTF. The chain couples TRBV9 to TRBJ1-2; weak D call: TRBD1 (5 bases). Trimming left V 3 bases short and J 0 bases short, with 12 bases between. The CDR3 extends over 15 amino acids. Germline V gene lookup returns CDR1 SGDLS and CDR2 YYNGEE.

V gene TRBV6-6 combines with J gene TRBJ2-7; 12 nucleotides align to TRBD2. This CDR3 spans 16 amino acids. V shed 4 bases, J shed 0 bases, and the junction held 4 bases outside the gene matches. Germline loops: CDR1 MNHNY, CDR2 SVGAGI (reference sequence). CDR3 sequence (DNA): TGTGCCAGCAGTTTCCGACTAGCGGGGGCCTCCTACGAGCAGTACTTC. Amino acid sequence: CASSFRLAGASYEQYF.